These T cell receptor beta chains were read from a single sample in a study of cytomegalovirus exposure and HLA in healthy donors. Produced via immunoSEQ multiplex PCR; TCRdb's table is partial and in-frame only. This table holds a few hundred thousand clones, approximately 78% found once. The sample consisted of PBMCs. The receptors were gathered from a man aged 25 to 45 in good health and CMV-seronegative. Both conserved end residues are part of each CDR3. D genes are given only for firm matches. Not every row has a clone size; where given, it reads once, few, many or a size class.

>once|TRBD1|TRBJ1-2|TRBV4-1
TGCGCCAGCAGCCCGCAGGGACAGGGTGGGTATGGCTACACCTTC
CASSPQGQGGYGYTF
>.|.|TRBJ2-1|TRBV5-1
TGCGCCAGCAGCTCCGAAGACACCTCCTACAATGAGCAGTTCTTC
CASSSEDTSYNEQFF
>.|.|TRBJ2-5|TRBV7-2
TGTGCCAGCAGCTTAGACTGGCAGGGCGAGACCCAGTACTTC
CASSLDWQGETQYF
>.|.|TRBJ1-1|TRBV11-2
TGTGCCAGCAGCTCCCCCCGGGGAAACACTGAAGCTTTCTTT
CASSSPRGNTEAFF
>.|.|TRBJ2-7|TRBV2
TGTGCCAGCAGGGCGGTGGCACCCTGGCAGTACTTC
CASRAVAPWQYF
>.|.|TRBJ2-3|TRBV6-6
TGTGCCAGCAGTTACGGGGCCGCGAACACAGATACGCAGTATTTT
CASSYGAANTDTQYF
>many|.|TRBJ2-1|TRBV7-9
TGTGCCAGCAGCTTATTAGTTGGGCAGGAGCAGTTCTTC
CASSLLVGQEQFF
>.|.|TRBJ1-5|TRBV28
TGTGCCAGCAGCTTAGGGGGGAGCAATCAGCCCCAGCATTTT
CASSLGGSNQPQHF
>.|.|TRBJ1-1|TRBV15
TGTGCCACCAGCAGTCGAGAGACAGCCAGGGACACTGAAGCTTTCTTT
CATSSRETARDTEAFF
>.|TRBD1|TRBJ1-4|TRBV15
TGTGCCACCAGCAGAGGCGGGACAGGGGATGAAAAACTGTTTTTT
CATSRGGTGDEKLFF
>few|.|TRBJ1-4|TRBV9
TGTGCCAGCAGCGTAGAGGTGGCAGGTTCTGAAAAACTGTTTTTT
CASSVEVAGSEKLFF
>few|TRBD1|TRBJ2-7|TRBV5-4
TGTGCCAGCAGCTTGCCGGGACAGGGTAACGAGCAGTACTTC
CASSLPGQGNEQYF
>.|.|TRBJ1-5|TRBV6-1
TGTGCCAGCAGTGAAGGCCAGGGGCTTAATCAGCCCCAGCATTTT
CASSEGQGLNQPQHF
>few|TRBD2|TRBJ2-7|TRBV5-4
TGCGCCAGCAGCCAAGATCGAATAGCGGGAGAATTAACCTACGAGCAGTACTTC
CASSQDRIAGELTYEQYF
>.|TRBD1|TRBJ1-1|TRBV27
TGTGCCAGCAGTCCTTCAGTTGGAGGGGGCAATACTGAAGCTTTCTTT
CASSPSVGGGNTEAFF
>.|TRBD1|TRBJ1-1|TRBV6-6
TGTGCCAGCAGTTTTAGACAGGGGGCGCTGACTGAAGCTTTCTTT
CASSFRQGALTEAFF
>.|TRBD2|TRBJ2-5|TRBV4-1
TGCGCCAGCAGCCAACCCCGGGGGGGCAGCGTCTCAGAGACCCAGTACTTC
CASSQPRGGSVSETQYF
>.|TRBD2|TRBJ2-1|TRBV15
TGTGCCACCAGCAGAGTCACTAGCGGGGTGGGTGAGCAGTTCTTC
CATSRVTSGVGEQFF
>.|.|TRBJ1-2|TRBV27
TGTGCCAGCAGTTTAAGTGCAGGGGACGCCTATGGCTACACCTTC
CASSLSAGDAYGYTF
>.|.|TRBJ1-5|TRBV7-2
TGTGCCAGCAGCTTAGAGGAGGCCCATCAGCCCCAGCATTTT
CASSLEEAHQPQHF
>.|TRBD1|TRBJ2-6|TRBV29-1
TGCAGCGTCCACCTCCCGGGACAGGGGTCTCTGGGGGCCAGCGTCCTGACTTTC
CSVHLPGQGSLGASVLTF
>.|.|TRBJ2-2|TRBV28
TGTGCCAGCAGTCTCACCGGGGAGCTGTTTTTT
CASSLTGELFF
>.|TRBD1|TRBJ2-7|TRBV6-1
TGTGCCAGCATCCTCGGGACAGTCTCCTACGAGCAGTACTTC
CASILGTVSYEQYF
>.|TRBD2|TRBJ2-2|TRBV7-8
TGTGCCAGCAGCTTAGTGCTAGCGGGGGCTGCCACCGGGGAGCTGTTTTTT
CASSLVLAGAATGELFF
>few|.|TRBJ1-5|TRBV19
TGTGCCAGTAGTACCAGTACAGGGTACGGCAATCAGCCCCAGCATTTT
CASSTSTGYGNQPQHF
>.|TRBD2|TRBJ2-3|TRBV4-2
TGTGCCAGCAGCCTAGGACTAGCGGGGCGATCAGGTACAGATACGCAGTATTTT
CASSLGLAGRSGTDTQYF
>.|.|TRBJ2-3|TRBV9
TGTGCCAGCAGCGTTCGGGCAGCAGGGAGCACAGATACGCAGTATTTT
CASSVRAAGSTDTQYF
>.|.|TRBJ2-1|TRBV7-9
TGTGCCAGCAGCTACACCTCCGGACAGACTAATGAGCAGTTCTTC
CASSYTSGQTNEQFF
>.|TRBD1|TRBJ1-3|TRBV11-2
TGTGCCAGCAGCCGGACAGGGGCTGGAAACACCATATATTTT
CASSRTGAGNTIYF
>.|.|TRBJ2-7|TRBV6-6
TGTGCCAGCAGTTACGGGGGAGGAGGCGAAGAGCAGTACTTC
CASSYGGGGEEQYF
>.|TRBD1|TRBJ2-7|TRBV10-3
TGTGCCATCAGTGAGCCGGGACAGGGGAGCGAGCAGTACTTC
CAISEPGQGSEQYF